This record looks at one TCR beta chain sequence and its context. Its antigen remains unknown. Germline V gives CDR1 SGHAT, CDR2 FQNNGV. The CDR3 runs 17 residues. Deletions cut 5 bases from V and 2 bases from J, with 18 bases between. This sample was included in a study of T cell responses to AZD1222 COVID-19 vaccine. General study findings and limits: Dominant CD4 TCR responses targeted spike regions 160-218 and 743-854. Spike-specific TCRs gained breadth and depth after people received two AZD1222 doses. Targeting of unmutated variant regions was reportedly seen in nearly half of spike-specific TCRs.

Measured with immunoSEQ multiplex PCR; TCRdb has only the in-frame clones, and not every one. The sample has around 150,000 clones; approximately 88% are singletons. This clonotype was sampled from an adult in good health. The specimen comprised peripheral blood, sampled on day 0 of AZD1222 vaccination. This chain connects TRBV11-2 to TRBJ2-2; tentatively, D is TRBD1 (5 bases). The CDR3: CASSPLGDSLNTGELFF. The DNA of the CDR3 is TGTGCCAGCAGCCCCCTCGGAGACAGCTTAAACACCGGGGAGCTGTTTTTT.